This T cell receptor (beta chain) came from a study of T-cell memory formation after mild COVID-19. The wider study: There were largely donor-specific TCR clusters.

As concerns this clonotype: The antigen is not known.

Study findings and constraints: Most CD4+ clones that shrank were in CM and EM, while CD8+ ones turned up in EMRA.

Employing constant-segment primers, 5'RACE generated TCR alpha and TCR beta cDNA libraries bearing sample barcodes and UMIs. TCRdb called the 5' RACE reads again in MiXCR, with one record for every CDR3 protein. This table has some 350,000 distinct CDR3 sequences, over 10% appearing once. The TCR originated in a man aged 18 to 29 who had mild COVID-19 (a few samples of this study predate the infection). Cell type and time point are not known. Sequencing was carried out using PBMCs or a T cell subset sorted from them (not recorded which).

The CDR3 sequence: CASSLAQGTLANYGYTF. CDR3 sequence (DNA): TGTGCCAGCAGCTTAGCGCAGGGTACCCTTGCTAACTATGGCTACACCTTC. V and J are TRBV7-2 and TRBJ1-2, with D perhaps matching TRBD1 (5 bases). V was pared by 0 bases and J by 0 bases, with 14 bases between. The CDR3 covers 17 residues. From germline, CDR1 is SGHTA and CDR2 FQGNSA.